This T cell receptor beta chain comes out of a study of T cell responses to AZD1222 COVID-19 vaccine. Note on this clone: Its antigen is currently unknown.

Study results and limitations: Receipt of two AZD1222 doses was followed by a rise in Spike-specific TCR breadth and depth.

TCRdb keeps only in-frame clones here, not all; method: immunoSEQ multiplex PCR. The table lists under 150,000 clones, 90% of them singletons. Germline values: CDR1 MNHEY, CDR2 SMNVEV (reference sequence). The germline V and J ends were trimmed by 0 bases and 2 bases, with 11 bases remaining between them. CDR3 length: 15 amino acids. This receptor was taken from an adult in good health. The rearrangement links TRBV27 to TRBJ2-7, with D possibly being TRBD2 (6 bases). Sequences were derived from peripheral blood, sampled on day 0 of AZD1222 vaccination. The CDR3 is CASSLSAGTTYEQYF. For the CDR3, the DNA is TGTGCCAGCAGTTTATCAGCGGGCACTACCTACGAGCAGTACTTC.